This T cell receptor (beta chain) derives from a study of beta chain features in type 1 diabetes. Expressed TCRB transcripts were sequenced, since all the RNA that had been isolated was reverse transcribed. Data came from immunoSEQ multiplex PCR; TCRdb stores just in-frame clones and leaves some out. The repertoire holds a few hundred thousand clones, around an eighth seen once, with approximately 0.015% in the top ten. Per germline, CDR1 SEHNR and CDR2 FQNEAQ (reference sequence). The CDR3 extends over 18 amino acids. V was pared by 1 base and J by 0 bases, with 6 bases of the junction left unmatched.

The chain joins TRBV7-9 to TRBJ2-3; 11 positions match TRBD2. The specimen was naive CD4+ T cells from blood. The receptor's source is a young man in good health. The CDR3 loop reads CASSLVLAGVTSTDTQYF. The CDR3 DNA reads as TGTGCCAGCAGCTTAGTACTAGCGGGAGTTACGAGCACAGATACGCAGTATTTT. Full variable domain (rest looked up from reference TRBV7-9 and TRBJ2-3): DTGVSQNPRHKITKRGQNVTFRCDPISEHNRLYWYRQTLGQGPEFLTYFQNEAQLEKSRLLSDRFSAERPKGSFSTLEIQRTEQGDSAMYLCASSLVLAGVTSTDTQYFGPGTRLTVL.